The 20 T cell receptor beta chains reported below all come from one sample, sequenced in a study of T-cell memory formation after mild COVID-19. A single record per CDR3 protein comes from TCRdb applying MiXCR to the 5' RACE reads. This table has some 260,000 distinct CDR3 sequences, 15% to 20% appearing once. The specimen sequenced was PBMCs or a T cell subset sorted from them (not recorded which). The receptors here all came from a man aged 18-30 years who had mild COVID-19 (a few samples of this study predate the infection). Cell type and time point are not known.

This chain's CDR3 is CASSLQRWNTEAFF. The CDR3 DNA reads TGTGCCAGCAGCCTTCAGAGATGGAACACTGAAGCTTTCTTT. The genes are TRBV4-2 and TRBJ1-1; D call uncertain. CDR1 LGHNA and CDR2 YNFKEQ come from the germline V gene. The CDR3 covers 14 residues. The ends were cut back, 4 bases at V and 1 base at J, with 10 bases in the middle.

The J gene is TRBJ2-1, the V gene TRBV6-2 or TRBV6-3; 8 nucleotides align to TRBD2. Germline CDR1 is MNHEY and CDR2 is SVGEGT. The CDR3 totals 14 residues. Germline trimming cut 4 bases from V and 3 bases from J; bases unmatched to any gene: 2. CDR3 sequence reads: CASSWLAGYNEQFF. DNA of the CDR3: TGTGCCAGCAGTTGGCTAGCGGGCTACAATGAGCAGTTCTTC.

In this sample, this clonotype turned up many times. The rearrangement uses TRBV5-1 and TRBJ2-3, with D perhaps given as TRBD1 or TRBD2 (5 bases each). V lost 4 bases to trimming and J lost 4 bases, with 19 bases between them. The CDR3 covers 16 residues. Germline CDR1 is SGHRS and CDR2 is YFSETQ. The CDR3 nucleotides read TGCGCCAGCAGCAGAACGGGCCCCGGGGCGGCAGATACGCAGTATTTT. Its translation: CASSRTGPGAADTQYF.

The gene calls are TRBV7-2 and TRBJ2-1; TRBD1 agrees at 7 bases. The CDR3 contains 15 residues. V shed 2 bases and J 2 bases; nucleotides not matched to a gene: 3. CDR1 and CDR2 from the germline V gene are SGHTA and FQGNSA. CDR3 DNA: TGTGCCAGCAGCTTATACAGGGGAGCCTACAATGAGCAGTTCTTC. It codes for CASSLYRGAYNEQFF.

The chain joins TRBV6-5 to TRBJ1-5; D is undetermined. The CDR3 has 15 residues. The germline V gene encodes CDR1 MNHEY and CDR2 SVGAGI. With 3 bases removed from V and 0 bases from J, the gap between germline ends came to 9 bases. CDR3 residues: CASSYSGDSNQPQHF. The DNA for the CDR3 is TGTGCCAGCAGTTATTCCGGGGATAGCAATCAGCCCCAGCATTTT.

The chain joins TRBV3-1 to TRBJ1-1; 8 bases map to TRBD1. The CDR3 is made up of 14 amino acids. The ends lost 1 base at V and 6 bases at J; junction bases unmatched: 4. The germline CDR1 and CDR2 sequences are LGHDT and YNNKEL (reference sequence). The CDR3 loop reads CASSQAGQGAEAFF. The CDR3 DNA reads as TGTGCCAGCAGCCAAGCCGGACAGGGCGCTGAAGCTTTCTTT.

In its sample, this clonotype was seen many times. The J gene is TRBJ2-6, the V gene TRBV7-2; TRBD2 is a possible D gene (6 bases). CDR1 is SGHTA, CDR2 FQGNSA, per germline. The CDR3 runs to 17 residues. The V end was cut by 1 base, the J end by 6 bases, with 16 bases between. The CDR3 DNA sequence: TGTGCCAGCAGCTTAGGTGGGGACTGGGAAACGGCCAACGTCCTGACTTTC. Protein: CASSLGGDWETANVLTF.

This clonotype has ten or more counts. This chain joins TRBV3-1 and TRBJ2-3, with 10 bases identical to TRBD2. The V segment lost 1 base and the J segment 6 bases; nucleotides outside the gene matches: 10. Germline CDR1 and CDR2: LGHDT and YNNKEL (reference sequence). The CDR3 has 17 amino acids. Written as DNA, the CDR3 is TGTGCCAGCAGCCAAGTGCTTGAACTAGCGGGGCTCGATACGCAGTATTTT. It translates to CASSQVLELAGLDTQYF.

The chain joins TRBV7-2 to TRBJ1-2; weak D call: TRBD1 (6 bases). Germline values: CDR1 SGHTA, CDR2 FQGNSA. The CDR3 is made up of 14 amino acids. V lost 3 bases, J lost 4 bases, and 12 bases lay in between. CDR3 sequence: CASSFLGAAYGYTF. The CDR3 region has the DNA TGTGCCAGCAGCTTCTTGGGGGCGGCCTATGGCTACACCTTC.

The chain is built from TRBV29-1 and TRBJ2-3, with TRBD1 matching over 9 bases. Germline assignment: CDR1 SQVTM and CDR2 ANQGSEA. The CDR3 loop spans 12 amino acids. After removal of 6 bases from V and 8 bases from J, the junction contained 6 bases not matched to a gene. CDR3 protein: CSVFPTGGTQYF. The DNA for the CDR3 is TGCAGCGTCTTCCCGACAGGGGGTACGCAGTATTTT.

This clonotype turned up a few times. The genes are TRBV5-6 and TRBJ2-3; D gene unclear. CDR3 length: 13 amino acids. Trimming left V 2 bases short and J 4 bases short, with 8 bases between. CDR1 is SGHDT and CDR2 is YYEEEE in the germline V gene. The CDR3 protein is CASSFSAPDTQYF. The CDR3, as DNA: TGTGCCAGCAGCTTCTCCGCCCCAGATACGCAGTATTTT.

Only a few counts were recorded for this clonotype. This chain connects TRBV6-5 to TRBJ1-2; D uncertain. Trimming shortened V by 6 bases and J by 6 bases, and 8 bases separated the two germline ends. CDR1 is MNHEY, CDR2 SVGAGI, per germline. The CDR3 totals 11 residues. CDR3 in DNA: TGTGCCAGCAGCGACCCCGATGGCTACACCTTC. Residues: CASSDPDGYTF.

This clonotype appeared a few times. This chain uses TRBV3-1 with TRBJ2-3; possibly TRBD1 or TRBD2 for D (5 bases each). The CDR3 contains 13 residues. Trimming removed 7 bases from V and 4 bases from J, with 12 bases in between. Germline CDR1 and CDR2: LGHDT and YNNKEL (reference sequence). The CDR3 sequence is CASTVRGADTQYF. CDR3 bases: TGTGCCAGCACCGTGAGGGGCGCAGATACGCAGTATTTT.

The V and J genes are TRBV10-3 and TRBJ1-5; weak D call: TRBD1 (5 bases). The CDR3 totals 15 residues. Germline V gives CDR1 ENHRY, CDR2 SYGVKD. Deletions cut 3 bases from V and 8 bases from J, with 17 bases between. For the CDR3, the DNA is TGTGCCATCAGTGATAGGGGCCTACAATTGGAGCCCCAGCATTTT. This codes for CAISDRGLQLEPQHF.

The chain combines TRBV20-1 with TRBJ2-5, with 11 bases lining up with TRBD2. This CDR3 region has 15 residues. Germline V gene data show CDR1 as DFQATT and CDR2 as SNEGSKA (reference sequence). V shed 2 bases and J 1 base; nucleotides not matched to a gene: 3. The CDR3 protein is CSARIAGGPQETQYF. The DNA for the CDR3 is TGCAGTGCTAGAATAGCGGGGGGGCCCCAAGAGACCCAGTACTTC.

As concerns this clonotype: This may come from a read error, since a much larger clone is one base off. This chain links TRBV30 with TRBJ2-2; D gene uncertain. Germline CDR1 and CDR2: GTSNPN and SVGIG (reference sequence). The length of the CDR3 is 13 residues. The CDR3, as DNA: TGTGCCAGGAGTGTAGTAAGCACCGGGGAGCTGTTTTTT. As protein: CARSVVSTGELFF.

V is TRBV4-1 and J is TRBJ2-5; D is uncertain. CDR1 is MGHRA and CDR2 is YSYEKL in the germline V gene. V lost 4 bases to trimming and J lost 5 bases, with 11 bases between them. The CDR3 sequence is 13 residues long. The CDR3 region has the DNA TGCGCCAGCAGCCTCGGCCCAGTGGAGACCCAGTACTTC. Its protein product is CASSLGPVETQYF.

A few counts support this clonotype. The J gene is TRBJ1-1, the V gene TRBV6-2 or TRBV6-3; D is uncertain. Germline CDR1 and CDR2: MNHEY and SVGEGT. The CDR3 extends over 13 amino acids. Between the trimmed V and J ends, which lost 2 bases and 11 bases, there was a span of 15 bases. The CDR3 is CASSYGISLNAFF. The CDR3 DNA is TGTGCCAGCAGTTACGGGATAAGTCTGAACGCTTTCTTT.

This clonotype occurred a few times. The chain links TRBV5-4 to TRBJ1-1; 9 positions agree with TRBD1. V gave up 6 bases and J gave up 1 base; unmatched junction bases: 4. Germline loops: CDR1 SGHNT, CDR2 YYREEE (reference sequence). This CDR3 has 14 residues. In DNA, the CDR3 is TGTGCCAGCACCGTGGGACAGGGGAACACTGAAGCTTTCTTT. The encoded protein is CASTVGQGNTEAFF.

This clonotype was counted many times. The J gene is TRBJ1-5, the V gene TRBV4-3; D uncertain. The V and J ends lost 3 bases and 4 bases respectively, with 7 bases between them. The CDR3 has 13 residues. Germline assignment: CDR1 LGHNA and CDR2 YSLEER. CDR3 protein: CASSHGENQPQHF. CDR3 nucleotides: TGCGCCAGCAGCCACGGAGAGAATCAGCCCCAGCATTTT.